The 2 T cell receptor beta chains given below trace back to one sample, sequenced in a study of T cells in localized non-small cell lung cancer. Profiling relied on immunoSEQ multiplex PCR, and the TCRdb table lists in-frame clones only, not all of them. This table has under 15,000 clones, about four fifths appearing once. The starting material was peripheral blood, obtained before any cancer treatment. These receptors were taken from a male donor aged 60 or over with stage I squamous cell lung carcinoma.

The genes are TRBV5-1 and TRBJ2-3; D is possibly TRBD2 (7 bases). Trimming removed 7 bases at V and 6 bases at J, with 12 bases between. Germline CDR1 SGHRS, CDR2 YFSETQ. The CDR3 length is 12 residues. The CDR3 coding sequence is TGCGCCAGCGCCTGGGGGGGCGATACGCAGTATTTT. Translating it yields CASAWGGDTQYF.

The chain carries TRBV2 and TRBJ2-3; no firm D call. The V end was cut by 11 bases, the J end by 2 bases, with 17 bases between. Germline assignment: CDR1 SNHLY and CDR2 FYNNEI. CDR3 length equals 14 residues. The CDR3 is CASKNVGNTDTQYF. The CDR3, as DNA: TGTGCCTCCAAGAATGTGGGAAACACAGATACGCAGTATTTT.